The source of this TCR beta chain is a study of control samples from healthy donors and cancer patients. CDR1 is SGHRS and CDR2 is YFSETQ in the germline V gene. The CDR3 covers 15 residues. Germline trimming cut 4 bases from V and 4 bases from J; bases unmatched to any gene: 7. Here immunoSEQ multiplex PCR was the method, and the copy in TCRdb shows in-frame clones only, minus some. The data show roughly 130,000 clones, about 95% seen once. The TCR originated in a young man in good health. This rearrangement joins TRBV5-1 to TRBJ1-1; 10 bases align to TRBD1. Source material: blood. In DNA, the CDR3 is TGCGCCAGCAGCCCAGACAGGGGGCAGGTCACTGAAGCTTTCTTT. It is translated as CASSPDRGQVTEAFF.